The sequence of this T cell receptor (beta chain) was determined in a study of blood T cells in healthy people across ages (dated by TCRdb to the mid-2010s). Describing the broader study: In model experiments, roughly one uniquely barcoded TCR beta cDNA molecule per two T cells was captured by template switching. Age-related changes in TCR beta repertoire diversity were measured in the study by deep sequencing normalized with unique cDNA molecular identifiers. Four age groups were formed from the donors: young (average around 15 years), middle-aged (just under 40), aged (roughly 56) and long-lived (more than 75). Donors of different ages were randomly distributed across sequencing lanes to avoid experimental bias. Two additional independent replicas of 1 million unique cDNA reads from the same blood draw were analyzed for two donors (one aged 18 to 29 and one aged 80 or older). Beyond this particular receptor, the publication reports: Total diversity estimates from one million sequenced T cells were considered lower bounds and underestimates. Since profiling was done on bulk unsorted PBMCs, naive and antigen-experienced compartments could not be conclusively compared. The CMV infection status of donors was not known, potentially confounding age-related changes in expanded clonotypes. Compared with the aged group, more naive CD4+ T cells, fewer expanded clones and increased TCR diversity were shown by the long-lived group, suggesting age selection. As age increased, observed TCR beta diversity per million T cells dropped in a roughly linear way, and a significant reduction was already evident by age 40. There was a strong correlation between observed TCR beta diversity and the percentage of naive T cells measured by flow cytometry.

Receptor amplification or capture employed 5' RACE. The sequencer listed for this sample is Illumina HiSeq 2500. A second PCR of roughly 6 to 12 cycles was run with a J-beta primer mix and a sample-barcoded 5' primer. A unique molecular identifier was introduced onto each TCR beta cDNA molecule by a template-switch 5' adaptor carrying 12 random nucleotides. At least 2.5 million CDR3-containing paired-end reads were obtained from each sample. All of the RNA was converted into first-strand cDNA using the Mint cDNA synthesis kit, with a TRBC-specific oligonucleotide serving as the primer. Following uracil-DNA glycosylase treatment, a first 18-cycle PCR with universal primers M1SS and BC2_uni_R was performed on all cDNA. On the authors' methods: For normalization, 1 million high-quality reads, each with a distinct molecular identifier, were randomly selected from each sample. Instead of being binned into consensus sequences, reads with shared molecular identifiers were discarded. MiTCR, run with a Q25 quality threshold and the strictest error-elimination algorithm, handled CDR3 identification, clonotype clustering and error correction. A nonparametric unseen species model with Euler transformation was used to estimate lower-bound total TCR beta diversity. TCRdb took the public reads, trimmed them with fastp at Q25, ran MiXCR for clone calling and kept in-frame beta chains. Here each entry gathers all rows of one CDR3 protein and keeps the most common genes and DNA. These V and J calls are TCRdb output, not the study's own analysis. For this sample there are about 1.4 million distinct CDR3 sequences; 59% appear just once. About 6.3% of the sample lies in the top ten.

About this clonotype: Its recognized antigen is unknown. No base-level quality is on record; no much larger clone is a single base apart.

Systemically healthy Caucasian individuals from Russia, 39 in total and aged about 6 to 95 years, were included as donors. Each donor gave about 9.7 milliliters of peripheral blood, drawn into EDTA-treated Vacutainer tubes. PBMCs were isolated by Ficoll-Paque density-gradient centrifugation, with at least 6.5 million obtained per sample. Trizol reagent was used to extract total RNA from PBMCs, with at least 6 micrograms per sample. The percentages of naive CD45RAhigh/CD27high T cells were determined by flow cytometry on a PBMC aliquot from every donor. CDR1 and CDR2 were assigned from the germline V gene as KGHDR and SFDVKD. From the cysteine up to the phenylalanine, the CDR3 has a length of 16 residues. Solely the CDR3 DNA is kept, with 48 bases framed from the first base. Trimming removed 3 bases from V and 3 bases from J, leaving 14 bases between the germline ends.

Material for sequencing was blood. The chain was built from TRBV24-1 and TRBJ2-1; the D gene cannot be resolved beyond TRBD1 or TRBD2, each matching 5 bases. The sequence was collected from a man aged 18 to 30 in good health. The DNA sequence is as follows: TGTGCCACCAGTGATCGGGGCGCCTCGAGCTACAATGAGCAGTTCTTC. The resulting protein is CATSDRGASSYNEQFF.